Below are 21 T cell receptor beta chains sequenced from a single sample in a study of blood T cell repertoires in COVID-19 (TCRdb year 2020). The library came from the immunoSEQ multiplex PCR assay. Sourced from immuneACCESS, this table was stored by TCRdb with only in-frame sequences that have V and J called. A share of the clones is absent; for the studies checked, an unresolved V gene accounts for under half, and the remainder has no known explanation. The sample includes about 68,000 clones, with 70% to 90% observed a single time. The ten largest clones represent over 4% of the sample. Sequenced: peripheral blood. These receptors were collected from a man aged 45-65 years with acute or convalescent COVID-19.

The chain has TRBV10-3 and TRBJ2-2, with 9 bases lining up with TRBD2. The CDR3 totals 15 residues. J lost 7 bases, V lost 8 bases, and 11 bases had no gene match. Per the germline V gene, CDR1 is ENHRY and CDR2 is SYGVKD. CDR3 DNA sequence: TGTGCCATCGGGCGGGTAGCGGGAGCTATCGGGGAGCTGTTTTTT. As protein: CAIGRVAGAIGELFF.

This clone was seen only once. This rearrangement joins TRBV13 to TRBJ2-3, with 7 bases identical to TRBD2. V was pared by 3 bases and J by 1 base, with 7 bases of the junction left unmatched. Germline assignment: CDR1 PRHDT and CDR2 FYEKMQ (reference sequence). The CDR3 extends over 16 amino acids. The CDR3 is CASSLSQRGRTDTQYF. The CDR3 DNA sequence: TGTGCCAGCAGCTTGTCCCAGCGGGGCCGCACAGATACGCAGTATTTT.

V is TRBV6-5 and J is TRBJ1-2; 9 bases are a match to TRBD1. The CDR3 is 16 amino acids. Germline-derived CDR1 and CDR2 are MNHEY and SVGAGI. V gave up 4 bases and J gave up 2 bases; unmatched junction bases: 8. The chain's CDR3 is CASSSRQGVLNYGYTF. DNA of the CDR3: TGTGCCAGCAGTTCCCGACAGGGGGTCCTAAACTATGGCTACACCTTC.

The chain carries TRBV6-1 and TRBJ1-1; perhaps TRBD1 as D (6 bases). This CDR3 has 14 amino acids. Trimming removed 0 bases from V and 4 bases from J, with 9 bases in between. The germline gives CDR1 MNHNS, CDR2 SASEGT. The CDR3 loop reads CASSEAGGATEAFF. CDR3 DNA: TGTGCCAGCAGTGAAGCAGGGGGGGCCACTGAAGCTTTCTTT.

This clone was observed a single time. V gene TRBV24-1 combines with J gene TRBJ2-1; a weak D match, TRBD1 (6 bases). The CDR3 length is 15 residues. Trimming cost V 4 bases and J 12 bases, with 21 bases left between them. The germline gives CDR1 KGHDR, CDR2 SFDVKD. The CDR3 region is CATSDYSTGIEGQFF. The DNA for the CDR3 is TGTGCCACCAGTGACTATTCTACAGGGATCGAAGGGCAGTTCTTC.

V gene TRBV28 combines with J gene TRBJ1-5, with TRBD1 matching over 9 bases. CDR1 and CDR2 from the germline V gene are MDHEN and SYDVKM. CDR3 length: 14 amino acids. J was trimmed by 5 bases and V by 6 bases; bases with no gene match: 5. The CDR3 sequence is CASRPGQGHQPQHF. In nucleotides, the CDR3 is TGTGCCAGCAGACCCGGACAGGGGCATCAGCCCCAGCATTTT.

V and J are TRBV5-1 and TRBJ1-1, with 7 bases fitting TRBD1. V lost 1 base to trimming and J lost 4 bases; unmatched junction nucleotides: 7. The CDR3 is 15 amino acids. Germline-derived CDR1 and CDR2 are SGHRS and YFSETQ. CDR3 loop: CASSLRSGGSTEAFF. CDR3 in DNA: TGCGCCAGCAGCTTGAGGTCAGGGGGAAGCACTGAAGCTTTCTTT.

V is TRBV11-3 and J is TRBJ1-1, with D possibly matching TRBD1 (6 bases). There are 17 residues in the CDR3. Germline V lookup: CDR1 SGHNT, CDR2 YENEEA. The ends were cut back, 3 bases at V and 0 bases at J, with 17 bases in the middle. Here the CDR3 DNA reads TGTGCCAGCAGCTTCTCCGGGACACTGACCATGAACACTGAAGCTTTCTTT. The encoded protein is CASSFSGTLTMNTEAFF.

V and J are TRBV13 and TRBJ2-3; 8 nucleotides match TRBD2. Germline CDR1 and CDR2: PRHDT and FYEKMQ (reference sequence). The CDR3 sequence is 18 residues long. Trimming took 5 bases from V and 6 from J; bases not matched to a gene: 19. The CDR3, as DNA: TGTGCCAGCAGCCCCAGCGGGGGAGAGGCATGGGAGTTGGATACGCAGTATTTT. Protein: CASSPSGGEAWELDTQYF.

This clone was seen repeatedly, ten times or more. The V and J genes are TRBV6-5 and TRBJ1-2, with D tentatively TRBD1 (6 bases). The CDR3 spans 15 residues. Trimming cost V 2 bases and J 6 bases, with 16 bases left between them. Germline CDR1 and CDR2: MNHEY and SVGAGI. CDR3: CASSYRPGDRDGYTF. CDR3 in DNA: TGTGCCAGCAGTTACAGGCCAGGGGATCGAGATGGCTACACCTTC.

The chain links TRBV2 to TRBJ2-5; D is possibly TRBD1 (6 bases). The CDR3 covers 11 residues. V was trimmed by 7 bases and J by 5 bases, leaving 8 bases between them. Germline V gene data show CDR1 as SNHLY and CDR2 as FYNNEI. The CDR3 region has the DNA TGTGCCAGCAAGCAGGGGGAGACCCAGTACTTC. Encoded protein: CASKQGETQYF.

The chain links TRBV7-8 to TRBJ1-3, with TRBD1 matching 7 bases. The CDR3 runs to 17 residues. The V gene's germline CDR1 is SGHVS and CDR2 FQNEAQ. With V trimmed by 2 bases and J by 0 bases, 7 bases remained unmatched. The CDR3 sequence is CASSLPRTGLSGNTIYF. As DNA, the CDR3 is TGTGCCAGCAGCTTACCTAGGACAGGCCTCTCTGGAAACACCATATATTTT.

The chain carries TRBV6-5 and TRBJ2-3; TRBD2 matches 11 bases. V was clipped by 6 bases and J by 6 bases; unmatched bases: 8. This CDR3 has 15 residues. Germline V gene data show CDR1 as MNHEY and CDR2 as SVGAGI. The CDR3 region has the DNA TGTGCCAGCAGATTAGCGGGAGGGCCCTCGGATACGCAGTATTTT. Its protein product is CASRLAGGPSDTQYF.

V gene TRBV28 combines with J gene TRBJ2-7; 12 bases align to TRBD1. The germline V gene encodes CDR1 MDHEN and CDR2 SYDVKM. This CDR3 region has 17 residues. With 2 bases clipped from V and 6 bases from J, the junction kept 11 bases outside the gene matches. CDR3 in amino acids: CASSLEPGQGARGEQYF. CDR3 nucleotide sequence: TGTGCCAGCAGTTTAGAACCGGGACAGGGGGCTCGGGGCGAGCAGTACTTC. The full variable domain, in which reference TRBV28 and TRBJ2-7 provide the parts outside the CDR3, is DVKVTQSSRYLVKRTGEKVFLECVQDMDHENMFWYRQDPGLGLRLIYFSYDVKMKEKGDIPEGYSVSREKKERFSLILESASTNQTSMYLCASSLEPGQGARGEQYFGPGTRLTVT.

This chain connects TRBV5-6 to TRBJ2-7, with 8 bases identical to TRBD1. Germline loops: CDR1 SGHDT, CDR2 YYEEEE. The CDR3 is 14 residues long. Losses at the gene ends were 4 bases for V and 4 bases for J; bases not matched to a gene: 7. The CDR3: CASSQGQEEYEQYF. The CDR3 DNA follows: TGTGCCAGCAGCCAGGGACAGGAGGAATACGAGCAGTACTTC.

The DNA of the CDR3 is TGTGCCATCAGTGCAGGGACAGGGGAGCTGGAGACCCAGTACTTC. Its translation: CAISAGTGELETQYF. This chain uses TRBV10-3 with TRBJ2-5; 10 positions match TRBD1. The V segment lost 4 bases and the J segment 5 bases; nucleotides outside the gene matches: 7. The CDR3 extends over 15 amino acids. Looked up from germline, CDR1 is ENHRY and CDR2 is SYGVKD.

This chain's CDR3 is CASSQDRVDYGYTF. In DNA, the CDR3 is TGCGCCAGCAGCCAGGACAGGGTGGACTATGGCTACACCTTC. V usage is TRBV5-1 and J usage is TRBJ1-2, with 8 nucleotides matching TRBD1. Germline V gene data show CDR1 as SGHRS and CDR2 as YFSETQ. V lost 4 bases and J lost 3; bases outside the gene matches: 5. There are 14 residues in the CDR3.

The chain has TRBV7-8 and TRBJ1-4, with 9 bases that match TRBD1. The CDR3 covers 16 residues. From germline, CDR1 is SGHVS and CDR2 FQNEAQ. V was clipped by 1 base and J by 8 bases; unmatched bases: 8. The CDR3 region is CASSLGAGTGNEKLFF. DNA of the CDR3: TGTGCCAGCAGCTTAGGGGCCGGGACAGGGAACGAAAAACTGTTTTTT.

The genes are TRBV14 and TRBJ1-1, with 7 bases aligning to TRBD1. Germline V gives CDR1 SGHDN, CDR2 FVKESK. The junction had 3 bases not matched to a gene; V was cut back by 5 bases and J by 3 bases. The length of the CDR3 is 13 residues. The CDR3 spells CASSDTGDTEAFF. CDR3 DNA: TGTGCCAGCAGCGATACAGGGGACACTGAAGCTTTCTTT.

The chain uses TRBV4-1 and TRBJ2-2, with 10 bases aligning to TRBD2. The J segment lost 6 bases and the V segment lost 1 base, leaving 5 bases of the junction unmatched. CDR1 and CDR2 (germline): MGHRA, YSYEKL. CDR3 size: 16 residues. CDR3 in DNA: TGCGCCAGCAGCCAAGGTCAGCGGGGGGGCTCCGGGGAGCTGTTTTTT. Translating it yields CASSQGQRGGSGELFF.

This clone has a handful of counts. The chain couples TRBV5-1 to TRBJ1-1; no clear D gene. Looked up from germline, CDR1 is SGHRS and CDR2 is YFSETQ. The CDR3 sequence is 16 residues long. V was pared by 0 bases and J by 5 bases, with 17 bases between. DNA for the CDR3: TGCGCCAGCAGCTTGGGAGGAGGAGGGATGACTACTGAAGCTTTCTTT. Amino acid sequence: CASSLGGGGMTTEAFF.